This is a list of T cell receptor beta chains from one sample in a study of CD8 T cells in ankylosing spondylitis. MiXCR, applied by TCRdb to the 5' RACE reads, yields one record per CDR3 protein. The table records 350,000 to 550,000 distinct CDR3 sequences, 25% to 30% of them present only once. Input material: blood, either unsorted or a sorted T cell fraction (not recorded which). The source of these receptors is a male donor with ankylosing spondylitis. Each CDR3 is given with its conserved first and last residue. A D gene is named only where the DNA matches it firmly. Size tells how often a clone was seen (once, few, many) or the class of an expanded clone, and some rows leave it out.

>few|TRBV12-3/TRBV12-4|TRBJ2-3|TRBD2
CASFRSGNGADTQYF
TGTGCCAGCTTCCGTAGCGGGAATGGAGCAGATACGCAGTATTTT
>few|TRBV7-2|TRBJ1-2|.
CASSPLVGYGYTF
TGTGCCAGCAGCCCTTTGGTGGGTTATGGCTACACCTTC
>many|TRBV12-3/TRBV12-4|TRBJ2-3|TRBD2
CATGTSGRSDTQYF
TGTGCCACCGGGACTAGCGGGAGATCAGATACGCAGTATTTT
>.|TRBV2|TRBJ1-4|.
CASSVGNEKLFF
TGTGCCAGCAGTGTTGGTAATGAAAAACTGTTTTTT
>few|TRBV9|TRBJ1-1|TRBD1
CASSHRGITEAFF
TGTGCCAGCAGCCACAGGGGGATCACTGAAGCTTTCTTT
>.|TRBV5-1|TRBJ2-1|TRBD2
CASSLAGGPTEQFF
TGCGCCAGCAGCTTAGCGGGAGGGCCAACGGAGCAGTTCTTC
>few|TRBV29-1|TRBJ2-2|TRBD1
CSAQQGANGGELFF
TGCAGCGCTCAACAGGGGGCGAACGGCGGGGAGCTGTTTTTT
>once|TRBV5-1|TRBJ2-2|TRBD2
CASSLAALTSAGELFF
TGCGCCAGCAGCTTGGCCGCCCTTACTAGCGCCGGGGAGCTGTTTTTT
>.|TRBV7-2|TRBJ2-2|.
CASRPDMNTGELFF
TGTGCCAGCAGACCGGACATGAACACCGGGGAGCTGTTTTTT
>.|TRBV4-2|TRBJ1-2|TRBD1
CASSQTGQVYGYTF
TGTGCCAGCAGCCAGACGGGACAGGTCTATGGCTACACCTTC
>.|TRBV2|TRBJ2-5|.
CASSDGQKETQYF
TGTGCCAGCAGTGACGGGCAGAAAGAGACCCAGTACTTC
>few|TRBV5-1|TRBJ2-1|.
CASSFITLNEQFF
TGCGCCAGCAGCTTTATCACTCTCAATGAGCAGTTCTTC
>few|TRBV20-1|TRBJ1-2|.
CSARDLSRGLNYGYTF
TGCAGTGCTAGAGATCTAAGTCGGGGCCTTAACTATGGCTACACCTTC
>.|TRBV20-1|TRBJ2-5|TRBD2
CSAPQALAGPVFRTQYF
TGCAGTGCTCCCCAGGCCCTAGCGGGACCAGTCTTTCGGACCCAGTACTTC
>.|TRBV5-5|TRBJ1-2|TRBD1
CASSRQGREDGYTF
TGTGCCAGCAGCCGACAGGGCCGTGAAGACGGCTACACCTTC
>.|TRBV20-1|TRBJ2-1|.
CSARVAGSYNEQFF
TGCAGTGCTAGAGTGGCGGGGAGCTACAATGAGCAGTTCTTC
>.|TRBV10-3|TRBJ2-2|.
CAISEDRWNTGELFF
TGTGCCATCAGTGAAGACAGGTGGAACACCGGGGAGCTGTTTTTT
>many|TRBV29-1|TRBJ1-2|.
CSVEDWGWGQQGIYGYTF
TGCAGCGTTGAAGATTGGGGGTGGGGACAACAGGGAATCTATGGCTACACCTTC
>.|TRBV10-2|TRBJ2-3|.
CASSDPGAIYFSTDTQYF
TGCGCCAGCAGTGACCCGGGGGCGATCTATTTTAGCACAGATACGCAGTATTTT
>.|TRBV11-2|TRBJ2-1|TRBD2
CASSPTSGRVYEQFF
TGTGCCAGCAGCCCAACTAGCGGGAGGGTATATGAGCAGTTCTTC
>many|TRBV5-1|TRBJ2-3|.
CASSPTADTQYF
TGCGCCAGCAGCCCAACAGCGGATACGCAGTATTTT
>few|TRBV15|TRBJ2-5|TRBD1
CATSRKRQGQETQYF
TGTGCCACCAGCAGAAAACGACAGGGACAAGAGACCCAGTACTTC
>.|TRBV7-9|TRBJ1-2|TRBD1
CASSLEGAQDGYTF
TGTGCCAGCAGCTTAGAGGGGGCGCAGGATGGCTACACCTTC
>few|TRBV24-1|TRBJ2-1|.
CATSETAKYNEQFF
TGTGCCACCAGTGAAACAGCTAAGTACAATGAGCAGTTCTTC
>.|TRBV20-1|TRBJ2-1|TRBD2
CSAPGREGYNEQFF
TGCAGTGCCCCCGGGCGGGAGGGATACAATGAGCAGTTCTTC
>.|TRBV4-2|TRBJ2-5|TRBD2
CASSAVLAATTQYF
TGTGCCAGCAGCGCAGTCCTAGCGGCTACGACCCAGTACTTC
>.|TRBV5-1|TRBJ2-1|.
CASLKDRDNEQFF
TGCGCCAGCTTGAAGGACAGAGACAATGAGCAGTTCTTC
>.|TRBV7-8|TRBJ1-5|TRBD1
CASSLGGTGGLQPQHF
TGTGCCAGCAGCTTGGGTGGGACAGGGGGGCTTCAGCCCCAGCATTTT
>few|TRBV5-1|TRBJ2-5|.
CASSLDGGAQKTQYF
TGCGCCAGCAGCTTGGACGGGGGAGCCCAGAAGACCCAGTACTTC
>.|TRBV5-1|TRBJ1-1|TRBD1
CASSLGVRGFVENTEAFF
TGCGCCAGCAGCTTGGGGGTCAGGGGGTTTGTAGAGAACACTGAAGCTTTCTTT
>.|TRBV9|TRBJ1-5|TRBD1
CASSPGQGFSNQPQHF
TGTGCCAGCAGCCCGGGACAGGGGTTTAGCAATCAGCCCCAGCATTTT
>.|TRBV5-1|TRBJ2-2|.
CASSFGLEAGELFF
TGCGCCAGCAGCTTCGGCCTCGAGGCCGGGGAGCTGTTTTTT
>.|TRBV14|TRBJ1-1|.
CASSQRLAGTEAFF
TGTGCCAGCAGCCAACGGTTGGCGGGGACTGAAGCTTTCTTT